This entry describes one T cell receptor (beta chain). Its antigen is currently not known. No base quality values were provided; no much bigger clone lies one nucleotide off. This specimen belongs to a study of T cells in Graves' hyperthyroidism and ophthalmopathy (dated by TCRdb to the late 2010s). Concerning the study at large: Peripheral blood was sampled at the time of initial diagnosis, prior to any treatment. To identify TCR V-J signatures that set the groups apart, the researchers used a discovery cohort of 90 to 100 patients, made up of under 50 with Graves' ophthalmopathy and about 60 with stable Graves' hyperthyroidism. Whether ophthalmopathy could be predicted prospectively was tested in an independent validation cohort made up of roughly 19 hyperthyroidism patients plus 17 patients who later progressed to ophthalmopathy. The 75 to 100 discovery patients were randomly split 7:3 into training and test sets. In more than five Graves' hyperthyroidism patients, the study also compared T-cell repertoires from thyroid tissue with T-cell repertoires from blood. After blood sampling, hyperthyroidism patients were treated with methimazole at a starting dose of 30 mg daily, and ophthalmopathy patients were treated with high-dose intravenous methylprednisolone. TCR Vbeta CDR3 sequencing of 140 or so peripheral blood samples (under 45 ophthalmopathy, around 80 hyperthyroidism and roughly 17 progressor patients) is reported in the paper. What the study reported, not specific to this receptor: Blood samples also contained most of the expanded thyroid clonotypes (frequency above 0.001), which suggests that blood repertoires may reflect thyroid immune responses. In validation, the model predicted progression to ophthalmopathy a median of roughly 6.2 months before onset, with 70% to 71% sensitivity and just under 75% specificity. In cross-validation, a model built on a 13 V-J signature told ophthalmopathy apart from stable hyperthyroidism with roughly 87% sensitivity and roughly 81% specificity, and in testing the same model reached 80%/75%. Sample size was not statistically predetermined, and investigators were not blinded to group allocation.

Trimming costs V 3 bases and J 7 bases, and their ends lie 14 bases apart. Spanning cysteine to phenylalanine, the CDR3 consists of 13 amino acids. Just the 39-base CDR3 DNA is kept, in frame starting at base 1. The germline V gene encodes CDR1 SGHDT and CDR2 YYEEEE. Ophthalmopathy patients had moderately to severely active disease, with a Clinical Activity Score of 3 or more, a NOSPECS grade of 4 or more, and a disease duration of less than 3 months. Any patient with an uncontrolled infection, another autoimmune disease, pregnancy or lactation was excluded. Clinical symptoms, serum thyroxine and TRAb, thyroid ultrasound, and orbital computed tomography formed the basis for the diagnoses. PBMCs were isolated from 8 to 10 ml of fresh peripheral blood by Ficoll-Paque density gradient centrifugation. Total RNA was extracted using Trizol reagent, and RNA quality was assessed on an Agilent 2100 Bioanalyzer.

TCR beta CDR3 regions were amplified from RNA transcripts. For the first round of RT-PCR on the TCR CDR3, the HTBI primer set was used together with the Qiagen OneStep RT-PCR kit. Libraries were constructed in a second round of multiplex PCR, after which size selection and purification were performed. The libraries were sequenced on an Illumina HiSeq2000 using paired-end 100 bp reads. Regarding the original processing steps: Raw data were processed with SOAPnuke, discarding reads with adapters, uncalled bases, mean Phred below 15, or no exact constant-primer or identifier match. High-quality paired reads were merged with COPE v1.2.5, and unique nucleotide sequences were defined as clonotypes. MiTCR v1.1 was used to align clonotypes to the IMGT TRBV, TRBD and TRBJ reference segments. Analysis was restricted to V-J combinations with a frequency above 0.0001, which covered roughly 99% of repertoires. The TCS score was defined as the ratio of F50 (clonal expansion) to E x V (chaos), calculated using BLOSUM62-based TCRdist between CDR3 peptides within each V-J. Welch's t-statistics and random forest reduced around 520 V-J features to roughly 13, which were used in a naive Bayes classifier (R e1071). TCRdb itself trimmed the public reads at Q25 with fastp, ran MiXCR and retained productive beta chains. When rows share a CDR3 protein, they turn into one entry using the most common DNA and genes. The V and J calls and clone size come from TCRdb's table, not from the authors' own analysis. The sample includes about 530,000 distinct CDR3 sequences, with approximately 17% observed a single time. The leading ten clones occupy approximately 18% of the sample.

The clonotype comes from a woman aged 18-29 years with Graves' ophthalmopathy. What was sequenced was blood. The chain joins TRBV5-6 to TRBJ2-7, with a weak D call of TRBD2 (5 bases match). CDR3 region: CASSSLLRREQYF. The DNA reads as follows: TGTGCCAGCAGCTCCCTCCTGAGGAGGGAGCAGTACTTC.